The 16 T cell receptor beta chains listed next were all sequenced from one sample in a study of vaccination and CD4 T cells after COVID-19. Antigens of these TCRs are unknown. Sequencing of cultured CD4+ T cell DNA used the Oncomine TCR Beta short-read assay. One entry per CDR3 protein, called by TCRdb with MiXCR from the PCR reads. This sample has 21,000 or so distinct CDR3 sequences, with under 75% found just once. Treatment of the sample: roughly nine-day PBMC culture with coronavirus spike peptide pools or control peptides (ViraFEST assay). Sequenced input: CD4+ T cells from blood, cultured in vitro. The receptor source for this set is a human donor who had recovered from COVID-19.

The genes are TRBV7-9 and TRBJ1-1, with D maybe TRBD1 (6 bases). Trimming cost V 7 bases and J 3 bases, with 18 bases left between them. The CDR3 contains 15 residues. Looked up from germline, CDR1 is SEHNR and CDR2 is FQNEAQ (reference sequence). CDR3 amino acids: CASNVRGAGDTEAFF. Here the CDR3 DNA reads TGTGCCAGCAACGTTCGGGGGGCAGGGGACACTGAAGCTTTCTTT.

This chain links TRBV15 with TRBJ1-4; D gene unclear. V was cut by 2 bases and J by 5 bases, with 3 bases left in between. Germline CDR1 LNHNV, CDR2 YYDKDF (reference sequence). The CDR3 runs to 12 residues. The chain's CDR3 is CATSRPNEKLFF. The CDR3 DNA sequence: TGTGCCACCAGCAGACCCAATGAAAAACTGTTTTTT.

J is TRBJ1-1 and V is TRBV6-1, with D perhaps TRBD1 (6 bases). The CDR3 spans 12 residues. Trimming shortened V by 8 bases and J by 6 bases, and 13 bases separated the two germline ends. The V gene's germline CDR1 is MNHNS and CDR2 SASEGT. Written as DNA, the CDR3 is TGTGCCAGCGGTAGGGGGGATGCTGAAGCTTTCTTT. Translation: CASGRGDAEAFF.

The chain carries TRBV18 and TRBJ1-2; D not resolved. The CDR3 has 13 residues. Trimming removed 4 bases from V and 1 base from J, with 7 bases in between. Per the germline V gene, CDR1 is KGHSH and CDR2 is LQKENI. The CDR3 here is CASSLRDNYGYTF. CDR3 nucleotide sequence: TGTGCCAGCTCACTGAGGGATAACTATGGCTACACCTTC.

By share, this clonotype counts as large (0.1 to 1%). V and J are TRBV28 and TRBJ2-2; the D gene is possibly TRBD1 (6 bases). Germline assignment: CDR1 MDHEN and CDR2 SYDVKM. This CDR3 comprises 13 residues. Trimming took 5 bases from V and 4 from J, leaving 8 bases between them. CDR3 sequence: CASSPRGTGELFF. DNA for the CDR3: TGTGCCAGCAGTCCCAGGGGCACCGGGGAGCTGTTTTTT.

This clonotype has a handful of counts. The chain has TRBV6-5 and TRBJ1-1; no reliable D call. V dropped 0 bases and J dropped 0 bases, with 8 bases sitting between them. The germline gives CDR1 MNHEY, CDR2 SVGAGI. The CDR3 length is 15 residues. In nucleotides, the CDR3 is TGTGCCAGCAGTTACTCGATCCTGATGAACACTGAAGCTTTCTTT. Residues: CASSYSILMNTEAFF.

The chain uses TRBV6-5 and TRBJ1-1, with unresolved D. The V gene's germline CDR1 is MNHEY and CDR2 SVGAGI. This CDR3 region has 15 residues. Trimming took 1 base from V and 0 from J, leaving 9 bases between them. CDR3 sequence: CASSYFPTMNTEAFF. Here the CDR3 DNA reads TGTGCCAGCAGTTACTTCCCTACCATGAACACTGAAGCTTTCTTT.

The V call is TRBV7-8, the J call TRBJ2-7; the match to TRBD2 covers 9 bases. The germline V gene encodes CDR1 SGHVS and CDR2 FQNEAQ. The CDR3 spans 15 residues. Unmatched junction bases numbered 11, after V lost 5 bases and J lost 6 bases. The CDR3 DNA is TGTGCCAGCAGCCTAGGGCGGGAGGGCCTGGGCGAGCAGTACTTC. Translation gives CASSLGREGLGEQYF.

The chain combines TRBV18 with TRBJ2-5, with a weak D call TRBD2 (6 bases). From germline, CDR1 is KGHSH and CDR2 LQKENI. The CDR3 length is 13 residues. Deletions cut 6 bases from V and 3 bases from J, with 11 bases between. The CDR3 sequence is CASSRGEEETQYF. As DNA, the CDR3 is TGTGCCAGCTCTCGAGGGGAGGAAGAGACCCAGTACTTC.

The rearrangement joins TRBV12-3 or TRBV12-4 to TRBJ2-7; 8 positions match TRBD1. Trimming cost V 3 bases and J 1 base; bases outside gene matches: 8. The CDR3 is 16 amino acids. This chain's CDR3 is CASSFRGQGQSYEQYF. The CDR3 DNA follows: TGTGCCAGCAGTTTTCGTGGACAGGGCCAATCCTACGAGCAGTACTTC.

CDR3 coding DNA: TGTGCCAGCAGCTCTGAAGCTTTCTTT. It codes for CASSSEAFF. The chain couples TRBV7-9 to TRBJ1-1; D gene unclear. This CDR3 is built from 9 residues. Germline V gives CDR1 SEHNR, CDR2 FQNEAQ (reference sequence). V lost 4 bases and J 6 bases, leaving 0 bases between the germline ends.

The chain is built from TRBV6-1 and TRBJ2-7, with 7 positions matching TRBD1. V was pared by 10 bases and J by 2 bases, with 8 bases of the junction left unmatched. Germline V gives CDR1 MNHNS, CDR2 SASEGT. This CDR3 has 13 residues. The CDR3 nucleotides are TGTGCCATCTTGGGACAGAGACCCTACGAGCAGTACTTC. Translated: CAILGQRPYEQYF.

The chain carries TRBV24-1 and TRBJ2-7; 8 nucleotides align to TRBD1. The CDR3 has 15 residues. Germline V gene lookup returns CDR1 KGHDR and CDR2 SFDVKD. The junction had 8 bases not matched to a gene; V was cut back by 4 bases and J by 4 bases. The CDR3 sequence is CATSDPRDRKYEQYF. DNA of the CDR3: TGTGCCACCAGTGACCCCCGGGACAGGAAATACGAGCAGTACTTC.

The chain couples TRBV27 to TRBJ1-6, with D perhaps matching TRBD1 (5 bases). Germline V gene data show CDR1 as MNHEY and CDR2 as SMNVEV (reference sequence). CDR3 length: 17 amino acids. Trimming left V 3 bases short and J 7 bases short, with 19 bases between. This CDR3 is CASSLGSQATVNSPLHF. CDR3 in DNA: TGTGCCAGCAGTTTGGGATCCCAAGCGACAGTGAATTCACCCCTCCACTTT.

The chain carries TRBV2 and TRBJ2-1, with TRBD1 matching 10 bases. With V trimmed by 6 bases and J by 5 bases, 7 bases remained unmatched. The germline gives CDR1 SNHLY, CDR2 FYNNEI. This CDR3 comprises 15 residues. DNA for the CDR3: TGTGCCAGCAGGCCCCGACAGGGGGCCAACAATGAGCAGTTCTTC. Protein product: CASRPRQGANNEQFF. The full variable domain, with the rest looked up from reference TRBV2 and TRBJ2-1, is EPEVTQTPSHQVTQMGQEVILRCVPISNHLYFYWYRQILGQKVEFLVSFYNNEISEKSEIFDDQFSVERPDGSNFTLKIRSTKLEDSAMYFCASRPRQGANNEQFFGPGTRLTVL.

The chain links TRBV20-1 to TRBJ2-1, with 8 nucleotides matching TRBD2. Per the germline V gene, CDR1 is DFQATT and CDR2 is SNEGSKA (reference sequence). Unmatched junction bases numbered 7, after V lost 5 bases and J lost 4 bases. This CDR3 spans 14 amino acids. Written as DNA, the CDR3 is TGCAGTGCTGTTGGGGCTAGCGGGTACAATGAGCAGTTCTTC. This encodes CSAVGASGYNEQFF.